These 15 T cell receptor beta chains originate from one sample sequenced in a study of blood T cell repertoires in COVID-19. Profiled with immunoSEQ multiplex PCR; TCRdb holds only in-frame clones, not every one. The table lists about 50,000 clones, over 75% of them singletons, with roughly 10% in the top ten. What was sequenced was peripheral blood. The receptors were gathered from a human donor in a cohort sampled during active COVID-19.

This chain uses TRBV20-1 with TRBJ1-1, with TRBD1 matching over 7 bases. The CDR3 loop spans 13 amino acids. The germline V gene encodes CDR1 DFQATT and CDR2 SNEGSKA (reference sequence). J lost 3 bases, V lost 3 bases, and 4 bases had no gene match. CDR3 DNA: TGCAGTGCTAGTAACCAGGGGGACACTGAAGCTTTCTTT. Amino acids: CSASNQGDTEAFF.

V gene TRBV10-3 combines with J gene TRBJ2-7; D uncertain. The CDR3 sequence is 14 residues long. Trimming cost V 2 bases and J 3 bases, with 11 bases left between them. The V gene's germline CDR1 is ENHRY and CDR2 SYGVKD. CDR3 sequence reads: CAISEGFSYYEQYF. The CDR3 DNA follows: TGTGCCATCAGTGAGGGTTTCTCCTACTACGAGCAGTACTTC.

The chain carries TRBV3-1 (or the pseudogene TRBV3-2) and TRBJ1-6; TRBD1 matches 11 bases. This CDR3 has 14 amino acids. Unmatched junction bases numbered 2, after V lost 4 bases and J lost 9 bases. Germline V lookup: CDR1 LGHDT, CDR2 YNNKEL (reference sequence). The CDR3, as DNA: TGTGCCAGCAGCCTTGGGACAGGGGGTTCACCCCTCCACTTT. Encoded protein: CASSLGTGGSPLHF.

The CDR3: CASSGTRGNEQFF. CDR3 nucleotides: TGTGCCAGCAGCGGAACCAGGGGTAATGAGCAGTTCTTC. The chain couples TRBV6-6 to TRBJ2-1, with TRBD1 as a possible D gene (6 bases). This CDR3 has 13 residues. V lost 6 bases, J lost 7 bases, and 13 bases lay in between. The V gene's germline CDR1 is MNHNY and CDR2 SVGAGI (reference sequence).

The rearrangement joins TRBV14 to TRBJ1-2; 9 nucleotides align to TRBD1. The V and J ends lost 4 bases and 0 bases, in that order; junction bases with no gene match: 6. The CDR3 is 16 residues long. Germline V gives CDR1 SGHDN, CDR2 FVKESK. The CDR3 DNA reads as TGTGCCAGCAGCCGGGGACAGGGTCCTTCTAACTATGGCTACACCTTC. Residues: CASSRGQGPSNYGYTF.

This clone was detected only once. The chain uses TRBV12-3 or TRBV12-4 and TRBJ1-3; a weak D match, TRBD1 (5 bases). V lost 10 bases and J 1 base, leaving 11 bases between the germline ends. The length of the CDR3 is 13 residues. The DNA for the CDR3 is TGTGCCACCCCAGGGCCATCTGGAAACACCATATATTTT. Translating gives CATPGPSGNTIYF.

This clone was counted a few times. V and J are TRBV2 and TRBJ1-1; 9 bases map to TRBD1. Germline assignment: CDR1 SNHLY and CDR2 FYNNEI. This CDR3 contains 17 residues. V was clipped by 7 bases and J by 0 bases; unmatched bases: 12. The DNA of the CDR3 is TGTGCCAGCAATGTATACAGGGGGCGGGGTATGAACACTGAAGCTTTCTTT. Translating it yields CASNVYRGRGMNTEAFF.

The chain is built from TRBV4-1 and TRBJ1-2; tentative D call: TRBD1 (5 bases). The ends were cut back, 0 bases at V and 0 bases at J, with 8 bases in the middle. Germline lookup yields CDR1 MGHRA and CDR2 YSYEKL. This CDR3 spans 15 amino acids. CDR3 in DNA: TGCGCCAGCAGCCAAGAGTACAGGACTAACTATGGCTACACCTTC. Protein: CASSQEYRTNYGYTF.

The chain couples TRBV28 to TRBJ2-2; perhaps TRBD1 as D (6 bases). The CDR3 extends over 13 amino acids. Germline values: CDR1 MDHEN, CDR2 SYDVKM. The V end lost 11 bases, the J end lost 5 bases, and 15 bases lay between the germline ends. The CDR3 DNA reads as TGTGCCGTCGAGGGGGTTAGGACCGGGGAGCTGTTTTTT. This encodes CAVEGVRTGELFF.

The genes are TRBV27 and TRBJ2-1; 9 bases match TRBD1. J gave up 8 bases and V 2 bases, and 10 bases lay outside the gene matches. There are 16 residues in the CDR3. Germline V gives CDR1 MNHEY, CDR2 SMNVEV (reference sequence). DNA of the CDR3: TGTGCCAGCAGTTTAGAACCCGGGACAGGGATGGATGAGCAGTTCTTC. As protein: CASSLEPGTGMDEQFF.

CDR3 nucleotide sequence: TGCGCCAGCAGCCAAGATTATAGGACAGTTAATGAAAAACTGTTTTTT. Translation gives CASSQDYRTVNEKLFF. This chain joins TRBV4-3 and TRBJ1-4, with D perhaps TRBD1 (6 bases). With 0 bases removed from V and 4 bases from J, the gap between germline ends came to 12 bases. CDR3 length: 16 residues. CDR1 and CDR2 from the germline V gene are LGHNA and YSLEER.

This clone has only one observation. V is TRBV5-1 and J is TRBJ2-3; D is perhaps TRBD2 (6 bases). The germline V gene has CDR1 SGHRS and CDR2 YFSETQ. This CDR3 has 16 residues. V was pared by 0 bases and J by 0 bases, with 11 bases between. The CDR3 DNA sequence: TGCGCCAGCAGCTTGGACGCGGGGACTAGCACAGATACGCAGTATTTT. Translating gives CASSLDAGTSTDTQYF. The full variable domain, its missing parts supplied by reference TRBV5-1 and TRBJ2-3, is KAGVTQTPRYLIKTRGQQVTLSCSPISGHRSVSWYQQTPGQGLQFLFEYFSETQRNKGNFPGRFSGRQFSNSRSEMNVSTLELGDSALYLCASSLDAGTSTDTQYFGPGTRLTVL.

The rearrangement links TRBV5-4 to TRBJ1-1, with 7 bases identical to TRBD1. The length of the CDR3 is 15 residues. Germline V gives CDR1 SGHNT, CDR2 YYREEE (reference sequence). With 3 bases clipped from V and 1 base from J, the junction kept 6 bases outside the gene matches. CDR3 protein: CASSSPGQQNTEAFF. The CDR3 region has the DNA TGTGCCAGCAGCTCACCGGGACAGCAGAACACTGAAGCTTTCTTT.

The chain couples TRBV9 to TRBJ2-1; perhaps TRBD2 as D (7 bases). V was shortened by 2 bases and J by 6 bases, with 18 bases between the two germline ends. The germline gives CDR1 SGDLS, CDR2 YYNGEE. This CDR3 is 16 amino acids long. CDR3 sequence: CASSVGGQPKANEQFF. The DNA for the CDR3 is TGTGCCAGCAGCGTGGGGGGGCAGCCAAAGGCCAATGAGCAGTTCTTC.

The V and J genes are TRBV30 and TRBJ2-7; no firm D call. The V end lost 3 bases, the J end lost 8 bases, and 14 bases lay between the germline ends. Germline V lookup: CDR1 GTSNPN, CDR2 SVGIG (reference sequence). The CDR3 covers 12 residues. The CDR3 bases are TGTGCCTGGAGCCAGAAGCGCATTAAGCAGTACTTC. Protein: CAWSQKRIKQYF.